This T cell receptor (beta chain) was profiled in a study of graft-versus-host responses after intestinal transplantation (dated by TCRdb to the early 2020s). With regard to the full study: Recipients received multivisceral, liver-intestinal, or isolated intestinal transplants. Every recipient was given anti-thymocyte globulin induction, followed by 2 to 3 years of maintenance tacrolimus and steroids. After intestinal transplantation, graft-versus-host and host-versus-graft alloreactive T cell clones in the graft, circulation and bone marrow were tracked using bulk TCR-beta CDR3 sequencing. To identify alloreactive clones, pre-transplant mixed lymphocyte reaction products were sequenced and then compared with unstimulated pre-transplant donor and recipient T cells. Of the 20 to 30 intestinal transplant recipients enrolled in the cohort, one of whom was a retransplant, 3 patients without pretransplant specimens were excluded. Donor T cell macrochimerism was defined as a peak of at least 4% donor T cells among recipient peripheral blood mononuclear cells. Instead of going to the commercial service, samples from a few later patients were sequenced in-house on an Illumina MiSeq and processed with MiXCR. The investigation overall reported the following: Early after transplant, peak levels of circulating GvH clones were associated with declines in HvG clones. High GvH to HvG T cell clonal ratios were observed in the allografts of patients with donor T cell macrochimerism. GvH clones were detected in recipient bone marrow, and some of these GvH clones were observed earlier in ileal mucosa or blood, consistent with an intestinal mucosal origin. The conclusions were limited by the relatively low number and heterogeneity of the intestinal transplant patients.

Worth noting for this clone: No antigen is known for it. No qualities accompany the bases; no much larger clone lies one base away.

The germline V gene (reference sequence) sets CDR1 to MNHNY and CDR2 to SVGAGI. The CDR3 spans 16 residues, from the cysteine through the phenylalanine. The DNA shown is the 48-base CDR3, in frame from base 1. Dithiothreitol, EDTA incubations and collagenase D digestion were used to isolate intraepithelial and lamina propria lymphocytes from graft specimens. Serial intestinal graft biopsy specimens collected up to 600 days after transplant underwent bulk TCR-beta sequencing. Receptor amplification or capture employed the immunoSEQ multiplex PCR assay. For most patients, genomic DNA was subjected to high-throughput TCR-beta CDR3 sequencing by Adaptive Biotechnologies. Processing in the source paper ran as follows. TCR sequencing data for approximately 19 patients were retrieved from Adaptive's ImmunoSEQ software; three other patients were processed with MiXCR and VDJtools. CDR3 nucleotide sequences shared between donor and recipient were removed because their origin could not be assigned. At least 2-fold expansion over unstimulated cells and a minimum CFSE-low frequency of 0.002% (template counts) or 0.001% (read counts) were required for clones to be classified as alloreactive. A clone was considered mappable if detected in the sequenced pre-transplant spleen, lymph node, or MLR CFSE-low populations of the donor or recipient. Cumulative frequency of alloreactive clones was calculated as a percentage of all sequences weighted by copy number. TCRdb retrieved this table from immuneACCESS and kept in-frame rearrangements only. Not all clones are present; in checked studies, unresolved V genes account for under half, and no reason is known for the remainder. V, J and clone size are taken as reported in that table, and D and trimming were inferred from the DNA itself. The table for this sample lists tens of thousands of clones; about nine tenths of them were counted only once. The leading ten clones occupy roughly 18% of the sample.

Recombination linked TRBV6-6 to TRBJ2-5; 9 bases in the junction line up with TRBD2. The end of the DNA fits TRBJ2-7 better, so the J call may be wrong. Sample: ileum tissue, taken around 200 days after intestinal transplant. This sequence originates from a human patient who received an intestinal transplant, so some T cells may come from the graft donor. The DNA sequence is given as TGTGCCAGCAGATCCGTGACTAGCGGCTCAGAAGACGAGCAGTACTTC. Its protein product is CASRSVTSGSEDEQYF.